What follows is one T cell receptor beta chain and its context. This entry belongs to a study of control samples from healthy donors and cancer patients. In germline, CDR1 is SGHNT, CDR2 YYREEE (reference sequence). CDR3 size: 14 residues. Trimming took 3 bases from V and 3 from J; bases not matched to a gene: 3. Assay used: immunoSEQ multiplex PCR; TCRdb lists only in-frame clones, some missing. The repertoire holds 170,000 or so clones, with around 90% as singletons. Sequencing used blood. The rearrangement links TRBV5-4 to TRBJ1-3, with 7 positions matching TRBD1. This TCR was recovered from a woman aged 40 to 50 in good health. The CDR3 protein is CASSYHRGGNTIYF. The CDR3 DNA is TGTGCCAGCAGCTACCACAGGGGTGGAAACACCATATATTTT.